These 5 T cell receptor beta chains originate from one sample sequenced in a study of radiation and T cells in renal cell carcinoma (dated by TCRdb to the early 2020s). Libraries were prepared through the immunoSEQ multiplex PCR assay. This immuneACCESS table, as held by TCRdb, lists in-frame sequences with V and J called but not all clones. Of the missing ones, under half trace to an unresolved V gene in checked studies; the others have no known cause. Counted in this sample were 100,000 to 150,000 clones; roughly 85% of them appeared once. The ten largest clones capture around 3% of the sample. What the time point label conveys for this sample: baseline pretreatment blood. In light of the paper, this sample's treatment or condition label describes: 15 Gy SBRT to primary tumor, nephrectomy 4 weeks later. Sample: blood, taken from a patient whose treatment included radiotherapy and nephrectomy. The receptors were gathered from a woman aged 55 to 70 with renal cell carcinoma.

CDR3 residues: CASSLWTGGPYEQYF. As DNA, the CDR3 is TGTGCCAGCAGTTTGTGGACAGGGGGCCCCTACGAGCAGTACTTC. The rearrangement joins TRBV27 to TRBJ2-7; 11 positions agree with TRBD1. This CDR3 spans 15 amino acids. After removal of 3 bases from V and 2 bases from J, the junction contained 3 bases not matched to a gene. Per germline, CDR1 MNHEY and CDR2 SMNVEV (reference sequence).

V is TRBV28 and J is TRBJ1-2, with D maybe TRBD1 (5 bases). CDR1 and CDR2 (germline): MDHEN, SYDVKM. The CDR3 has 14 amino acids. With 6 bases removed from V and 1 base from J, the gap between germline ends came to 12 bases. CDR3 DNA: TGTGCCAGCAGCTACGGGACGGTTAACTATGGCTACACCTTC. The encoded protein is CASSYGTVNYGYTF.

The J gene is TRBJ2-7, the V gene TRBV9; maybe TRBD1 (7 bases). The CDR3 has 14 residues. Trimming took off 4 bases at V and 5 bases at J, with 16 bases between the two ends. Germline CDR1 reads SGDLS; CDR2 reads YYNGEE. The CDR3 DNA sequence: TGTGCCAGCAGCCGCCAGGGGGGATTCGACGAGCAGTACTTC. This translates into CASSRQGGFDEQYF.

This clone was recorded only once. CDR3 sequence reads: CASSEVAVRNQPQHF. In DNA form, the CDR3 reads TGTGCCAGCAGTGAAGTTGCAGTACGCAATCAGCCCCAGCATTTT. V usage is TRBV6-1 and J usage is TRBJ1-5; D uncertain. The CDR3 sequence is 15 residues long. The germline gives CDR1 MNHNS, CDR2 SASEGT. With 1 base removed from V and 2 bases from J, the gap between germline ends came to 9 bases.

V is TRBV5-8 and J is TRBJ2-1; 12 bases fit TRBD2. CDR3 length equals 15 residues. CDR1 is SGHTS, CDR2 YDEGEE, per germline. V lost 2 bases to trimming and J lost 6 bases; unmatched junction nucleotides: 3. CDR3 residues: CASSLLAGGINEQFF. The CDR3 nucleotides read TGTGCCAGCAGCTTACTAGCGGGGGGAATCAATGAGCAGTTCTTC.